The entry below gives a single T cell receptor beta chain sequence along with its context. Other DNA sequences of this sample code for an identical CDR3. Recruits, aged roughly 18 to 100 years, lived in 24 US areas. The source of the sample is a study of blood T cell repertoires in COVID-19. Study information: PBMCs, B-cell-depleted T cells, or T cells were the source of the cDNA or gDNA that made up the material.

Source study methods: Amplification with reference gene primers provided the estimates of nucleated cell counts. Libraries were prepared by immunoSEQ multiplex PCR; TCRdb keeps only in-frame clonotypes and omits some of them. The V and J calls and the clone size are those of that table, but D and trimming were determined from the DNA. The sample lists roughly 300,000 clones, about nine tenths occurring once. The TCR comes from a woman between 18 and 30 years old who had recovered from COVID-19. Source material: PBMCs or T cells enriched from blood (not recorded which).

The CDR3 DNA reads TGTGCCAGCAGTGAACGGGCGGGAAATCAGCCCCAGCATTTT. This gives the protein CASSERAGNQPQHF. The J gene is TRBJ1-5, the V gene TRBV2; D call uncertain. Trimming took off 2 bases at V and 4 bases at J, with 9 bases between the two ends. Looked up from germline, CDR1 is SNHLY and CDR2 is FYNNEI. The CDR3 has 14 residues.